The clone carrying this TCR beta chain was detected only a few times. Its antigen remains unknown. These data belong to a study of T cell repertoires in cytomegalovirus infection. Overall study: Public TCR beta signatures marked donors with CMV infection and the matching HLA.

TCRdb passed the reads through MiXCR, listing each CDR3 protein once. This sample has about 34,000 distinct CDR3 sequences, with about 48% found just once. The CDR3 is 12 residues long. V was cut by 5 bases and J by 10 bases, with 12 bases left in between. Germline CDR1 and CDR2: MNHGY and SAAAGT. Material: CD8+ T cells from cultured PBMCs, obtained from culture after CMV antigen stimulation. The TCR was taken from a human donor in good health (CMV status not recorded). Some clones in this sample may be carry-over from other donors' samples. The rearrangement uses TRBV6-8 and TRBJ2-1, with D unresolved. CDR3 coding DNA: TGTGCCAGCAGTCCGGGTTACGCAGAGCAGTTCTTC. Its protein product is CASSPGYAEQFF.